What follows describes a single TCR beta chain. This clonotype was found a few times. Its binding antigen is unknown. One base away there is no much larger clone; base qualities are not given. Trimming costs V 5 bases and J 5 bases, and their ends lie 14 bases apart. From the cysteine through the phenylalanine, the CDR3 covers 14 amino acids. The sequence is cut down to CDR3 DNA, 42 bases in frame from base 1. Sequences SGHTA (CDR1) and FQGNSA (CDR2) are obtained from the germline V gene. Sequencing was carried out with an Illumina NovaSeq 6000. TCR cDNA was synthesized by 5'RACE template switching, which introduced a universal primer site and unique molecular identifiers. Priming of cDNA synthesis was performed from both the TCR alpha and TCR beta constant segments. Library amplification used two PCR steps, and the second PCR step added sample barcodes and sequencing adapters. Sequencing of libraries was done on Illumina HiSeq 2500 (2x100 bp) or NovaSeq (2x150 bp). On the study's bioinformatics: MIGEC was used to demultiplex reads and collapse the reads into UMI consensus sequences, and MiXCR was used for V(D)J alignment. Using edgeR on replicate PBMC samples, clonotypes were called vaccine-responding if FDR was below 0.01 and the log2 fold change was above 5 up to day 15. Each bulk clonotype was labeled CD4 or CD8 based on which sequenced repertoire, CD4 or CD8, contained the clonotype at higher abundance. The raw public data were reprocessed by TCRdb itself: fastp quality trimming at Q25, MiXCR clonotype calling, in-frame beta chains only. Each CDR3 protein gets just one entry, which takes the most common genes and DNA from the rows behind it. What appears here as the V and J calls and clone size reflects TCRdb's work, not the paper's. For this sample the table gives 400,000 to 450,000 distinct CDR3 sequences, of which about 17% were detected only once. The ten largest clones capture 18% of the sample.

The sample is drawn from a study of T cells after yellow fever vaccination (dated by TCRdb to about 2019). In the study overall: Libraries from fractions with low cell numbers were prepared with the SMART-Seq v4 Ultra Low Input RNA kit. Blood was drawn at multiple timepoints before and after primary and secondary immunization, with bulk PBMC replicates and cell subsets isolated. Two healthy male donors, one aged 18 to 30 and one aged 30 to 40 years, made up the cohort. To track T-cell clones before and after primary and booster YFV17D yellow fever vaccination, bulk TCR alpha and beta repertoires were sequenced longitudinally. What the research found in general, with its limitations: Computational filtering was needed because FACS-sorted repertoires could contain abundant contaminating clonotypes from the bulk population. Most clones expanded after primary vaccination (approximately 97% of CD4 and roughly 90% of CD8) were re-detected after the booster, suggesting that broad memory maintenance occurred. The secondary T-cell response was found to be weaker but faster than the primary response, with a peak reached on day 5 rather than on day 15. A small fraction of clonotypes showed up in both the CD4 and CD8 compartments, probably as a result of convergent recombination. Because the study included only two donors, the extent to which the findings can be generalized is limited.

The sample's treatment or condition label, in plain terms: live attenuated yellow fever vaccine strain. Two biological replicates of bulk PBMCs were collected at each blood-draw timepoint. PBMCs were isolated from peripheral blood using a standard Ficoll-Paque protocol. TriZol was used to extract RNA from bulk PBMCs, CD4 and CD8 fractions, and dextramer-positive and dextramer-negative fractions. The V gene is TRBV7-2 and the J gene is TRBJ2-3, and perhaps TRBD1 as D gene, on 6 matching bases. The TCR comes from a man between 18 and 29 years old who received the YFV17D yellow fever vaccine. This sample comprised PBMCs, obtained before the yellow fever booster vaccination. The DNA reads TGTGCCAGCAGCCCAGGACAGATTCTAGATACGCAGTATTTT. It encodes CASSPGQILDTQYF. Extended through the reference TRBV7-2 and TRBJ2-3 proteins, this CDR3 yields the full variable domain: GAGVSQSPSNKVTEKGKDVELRCDPISGHTALYWYRQSLGQGLEFLIYFQGNSAPDKSGLPSDRFSAERTGGSVSTLTIQRTQQEDSAVYLCASSPGQILDTQYFGPGTRLTVL.